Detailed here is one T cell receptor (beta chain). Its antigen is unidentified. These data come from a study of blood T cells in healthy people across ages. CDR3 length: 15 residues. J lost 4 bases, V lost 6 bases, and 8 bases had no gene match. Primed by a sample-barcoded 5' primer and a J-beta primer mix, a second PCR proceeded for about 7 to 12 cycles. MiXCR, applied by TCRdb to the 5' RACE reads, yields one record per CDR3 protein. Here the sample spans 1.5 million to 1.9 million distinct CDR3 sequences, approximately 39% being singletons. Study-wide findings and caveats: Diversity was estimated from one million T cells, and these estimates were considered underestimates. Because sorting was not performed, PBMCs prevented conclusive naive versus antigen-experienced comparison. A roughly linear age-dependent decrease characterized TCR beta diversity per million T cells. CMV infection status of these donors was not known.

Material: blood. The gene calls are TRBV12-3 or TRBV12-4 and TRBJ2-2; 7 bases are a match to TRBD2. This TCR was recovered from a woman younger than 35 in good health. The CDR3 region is CASSLAGVATGELFF. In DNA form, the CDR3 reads TGTGCCAGCAGCCTCGCGGGGGTGGCCACCGGGGAGCTGTTTTTT.